The source of this TCR beta chain is a study of T cell changes during pregnancy in multiple sclerosis. Trimming removed 1 base from V and 1 base from J, with 11 bases in between. This CDR3 region has 15 residues. CDR1 and CDR2 from the germline V gene are SGHRS and YFSETQ. Sequencing was performed with immunoSEQ multiplex PCR; in TCRdb, only in-frame clones are kept and a portion is missing. The sample lists some 40,000 clones, 89% seen once, with 0.51% in the top ten. The chain is built from TRBV5-1 and TRBJ1-1; D is perhaps TRBD1 (6 bases). The sequencing used CD4+ T cells from peripheral blood mononuclear cells, collected in the first trimester of pregnancy. The sequence came from a female donor with multiple sclerosis, enrolled in a pregnancy study. DNA for the CDR3: TGCGCCAGCAGCTTGATTGGACAGAAGAACACTGAAGCTTTCTTT. Amino acids: CASSLIGQKNTEAFF.